A single T cell receptor beta chain is shown here with its context. In the authors' workflow: Reference gene primer amplification yielded estimated nucleated cell counts. The method was immunoSEQ multiplex PCR; TCRdb's version includes in-frame clones alone and lacks a portion of them. The V and J calls and clone size are taken from that table; D and trimming were inferred from the DNA. The top ten hold 0.72% of the sample, which has around 230,000 clones, more than 85% seen once. The data were obtained in a study of blood T cell repertoires in COVID-19. Overall study: Material from acute and convalescent COVID-19 was sourced from the United States, Italy and Spain. T cells, B-cell-depleted T cells, or PBMCs provided the cDNA or gDNA that served as material.

The sequencing sample was made of peripheral blood. This clonotype was sampled from a man aged 40-55 years with acute or convalescent COVID-19.

The CDR3 sequence: CAISGLAGRGQFF. As DNA, the CDR3 is TGTGCCATTTCGGGACTAGCGGGCCGAGGGCAGTTCTTC. This chain uses TRBV28 with TRBJ2-1, with 12 positions matching TRBD2. V dropped 10 bases and J dropped 12; count of bases not matched to a gene: 10. In germline, CDR1 is MDHEN, CDR2 SYDVKM. This CDR3 has 13 residues.